This paragraph covers one T cell receptor beta chain sequence. Its antigen is undetermined. Original handling: In papillary thyroid cancer, a distant-metastasis classifier was built using CDR3 differences across clinicopathological groups. TCRdb re-called the PCR reads via MiXCR. For this entry, the V and J calls and clone size follow TCRdb and not the study's own pipeline. The sample has about 16,000 clones, around 36% seen once; the top ten hold roughly 7%. This CDR3 comprises 15 residues. Germline V gives CDR1 KGHSH, CDR2 LQKENI. The V segment lost 5 bases and the J segment 1 base; nucleotides outside the gene matches: 5. Thyroid surgery had not been preceded by any treatment in any patient. This sample was included in a study of metastatic and nonmetastatic thyroid tumors. For the study at large: Comparison of repertoires was carried out across blood and tumor or nodule tissue from malignant and benign thyroid patients.

The study, taken as a whole, reports: According to reports, the diversity of TCR beta was significantly higher in malignant thyroid tumors than in benign nodules, and this held in both blood and tumor samples.

The sequence was collected from a female donor with papillary thyroid cancer or a benign thyroid nodule (not recorded which). Some clones in this sample may be carry-over from other donors' samples. V is TRBV18 and J is TRBJ1-5, with 7 bases identical to TRBD1. The sample taken for sequencing was tumor tissue. CDR3 sequence reads: CASSARQGSNQPQHF. As DNA, the CDR3 is TGTGCCAGCTCAGCCAGACAGGGAAGCAATCAGCCCCAGCATTTT.